These 24 T cell receptor beta chains share one sample of origin, sequenced in a study of early T cells in non-severe SARS-CoV-2 infection. TCRdb redid the calling of the 5' RACE reads with MiXCR, one entry per CDR3 protein. The sample records more than 30,000 distinct CDR3 sequences, under 6.5% being singletons. Sequenced material: whole blood. The receptors originated from an adult who was a healthcare worker with PCR-confirmed SARS-CoV-2 infection or an uninfected control (not recorded which).

This clonotype was detected ten times or more. V is TRBV6-2 or TRBV6-3 and J is TRBJ2-3; the D gene is possibly TRBD2 (6 bases). The CDR3 runs 16 residues. The V end was cut by 0 bases, the J end by 0 bases, with 10 bases between. Germline CDR1 and CDR2: MNHEY and SVGEGT. CDR3 nucleotide sequence: TGTGCCAGCAGTTACTCCGGACTACCTAGCACAGATACGCAGTATTTT. Translated, it gives CASSYSGLPSTDTQYF.

This clonotype was seen many times. The chain has TRBV7-3 and TRBJ1-1, with D hard to call. This CDR3 comprises 13 residues. Germline V CDR1 and CDR2: SGHTA, FQGTGA. V lost 5 bases and J 0 bases, leaving 7 bases between the germline ends. DNA of the CDR3: TGTGCCAGCAGCAGATTCATGAACACTGAAGCTTTCTTT. It yields the protein CASSRFMNTEAFF.

V and J are TRBV2 and TRBJ2-7; TRBD2 agrees at 10 bases. The CDR3 is made up of 15 amino acids. Germline trimming cut 3 bases from V and 6 bases from J; bases unmatched to any gene: 8. Germline CDR1 SNHLY, CDR2 FYNNEI. CDR3 sequence: CASSENPSGRSEQYF. The CDR3 DNA reads as TGTGCCAGCAGTGAGAATCCTAGCGGGAGAAGCGAGCAGTACTTC.

The rearrangement uses TRBV7-9 and TRBJ1-6, with a tentative D call TRBD1 (5 bases). Germline V gene data show CDR1 as SEHNR and CDR2 as FQNEAQ (reference sequence). CDR3 length: 14 amino acids. Trimming removed 6 bases at V and 9 bases at J, with 15 bases between. Here the CDR3 reads CASSPDSSASPLHF. CDR3 in DNA: TGTGCCAGCAGTCCTGACAGCTCGGCTTCACCCCTCCACTTT.

This clonotype was seen at least ten times. This chain links TRBV18 with TRBJ2-7; the match to TRBD1 covers 9 bases. CDR3 size: 15 residues. CDR1 is KGHSH and CDR2 is LQKENI in the germline V gene. The V and J ends lost 2 bases and 6 bases, in that order; junction bases with no gene match: 8. The CDR3 DNA reads as TGTGCCAGCTCACCAATACAGGGGGCCCTAGGCGAGCAGTACTTC. Its translation: CASSPIQGALGEQYF.

The chain has TRBV2 and TRBJ2-5; D call uncertain. The CDR3 contains 10 residues. Looked up from germline, CDR1 is SNHLY and CDR2 is FYNNEI. V lost 5 bases to trimming and J lost 7 bases, with 5 bases between them. CDR3 in DNA: TGTGCCAGCAGTTGGGGGACCCAGTACTTC. Encoded protein: CASSWGTQYF. Looking up the rest from reference TRBV2 and TRBJ2-5 gives the full variable domain: EPEVTQTPSHQVTQMGQEVILRCVPISNHLYFYWYRQILGQKVEFLVSFYNNEISEKSEIFDDQFSVERPDGSNFTLKIRSTKLEDSAMYFCASSWGTQYFGPGTRLLVL.

This clonotype was detected many times. The V call is TRBV27, the J call TRBJ1-6; TRBD1 might be the D (6 bases). Germline CDR1 is MNHEY and CDR2 is SMNVEV (reference sequence). The CDR3 is 15 amino acids. The V gene lost 8 bases and the J gene lost 7 bases, with 18 bases spanning the gap. The CDR3 reads CASQRGSALNSPLHF. The CDR3 DNA reads as TGTGCCAGCCAAAGGGGGTCAGCGTTAAATTCACCCCTCCACTTT.

The table lists this clonotype with a few counts. The V and J genes are TRBV3-1 and TRBJ2-7; 7 nucleotides agree with TRBD2. The junction had 8 bases not matched to a gene; V was cut back by 4 bases and J by 2 bases. CDR3 length equals 15 residues. CDR1 and CDR2 (germline): LGHDT, YNNKEL (reference sequence). CDR3 loop: CASSPHGGGAYEQYF. The CDR3 bases are TGTGCCAGCAGCCCCCACGGCGGGGGTGCCTACGAGCAGTACTTC.

The genes are TRBV12-3 or TRBV12-4 and TRBJ1-5; 9 bases align to TRBD1. V trimming: 5 bases; J trimming: 0 bases; junction bases outside the gene matches: 8. The CDR3 totals 17 residues. As DNA, the CDR3 is TGTGCCAGCAGTCGCGTCCCGGGACAGGGTAGCAATCAGCCCCAGCATTTT. It is translated as CASSRVPGQGSNQPQHF.

This clonotype was recorded many times. The V call is TRBV7-2, the J call TRBJ2-3; 7 bases line up with TRBD1. The CDR3 runs 13 residues. Germline values: CDR1 SGHTA, CDR2 FQGNSA. Losses at the gene ends were 8 bases for V and 5 bases for J; bases not matched to a gene: 7. CDR3 in DNA: TGTGCCAGCGGTCGCAACAGGGGAGATACGCAGTATTTT. Protein product: CASGRNRGDTQYF.

This clonotype showed up just once. Possible read error: a much larger clone is one base away. The chain recombines TRBV5-1 with TRBJ1-1, with D perhaps TRBD1 (5 bases). The CDR3 consists of 14 residues. Germline V gene sequence: CDR1 SGHRS, CDR2 YFSETQ. Here the CDR3 reads CASSSTTADTEALF. The CDR3 DNA reads TGCGCCAGCAGCTCGACGACAGCGGACACTGAAGCTCTCTTT.

The chain recombines TRBV6-1 with TRBJ2-3; no reliable D call. CDR3 length equals 13 residues. The V end was cut by 5 bases, the J end by 5 bases, with 11 bases between. Germline V gene lookup returns CDR1 MNHNS and CDR2 SASEGT. The CDR3 loop is CASSNGPEDTQYF. The CDR3 coding sequence is TGTGCCAGCAGTAACGGACCGGAAGATACGCAGTATTTT.

This clonotype was counted many times. This rearrangement joins TRBV6-1 to TRBJ2-3, with TRBD1 identical over 8 bases. CDR1 is MNHNS, CDR2 SASEGT, per germline. The CDR3 has 17 residues. The V gene end was trimmed by 1 base and the J gene end by 0 bases; junction bases not matched to a gene: 6. The CDR3 spells CASSEVRQGASTDTQYF. In DNA, the CDR3 is TGTGCCAGCAGTGAAGTCCGTCAGGGGGCGAGCACAGATACGCAGTATTTT.

This clonotype was counted many times. The J gene is TRBJ1-5, the V gene TRBV9; TRBD1 aligns across 7 bases. The CDR3 is made up of 15 amino acids. The J segment lost 3 bases and the V segment lost 2 bases, leaving 5 bases of the junction unmatched. Germline loops: CDR1 SGDLS, CDR2 YYNGEE. CDR3 DNA sequence: TGTGCCAGCAGCGTGACAGGGCTCCCCAATCAGCCCCAGCATTTT. Residues: CASSVTGLPNQPQHF. Complete variable domain (other parts from reference TRBV9 and TRBJ1-5): DSGVTQTPKHLITATGQRVTLRCSPRSGDLSVYWYQQSLDQGLQFLIQYYNGEERAKGNILERFSAQQFPDLHSELNLSSLELGDSALYFCASSVTGLPNQPQHFGDGTRLSIL.

The chain employs TRBV7-2 and TRBJ2-3; D gene ambiguous. Germline-derived CDR1 and CDR2 are SGHTA and FQGNSA. Trimming cost V 7 bases and J 1 base, with 12 bases left between them. CDR3 length: 14 amino acids. In nucleotides, the CDR3 is TGTGCCAGCACCCTAGAGACTGGCACAGATACGCAGTATTTT. Amino acids: CASTLETGTDTQYF.

This clonotype rates as large (0.1 to 1%). V is TRBV7-6 and J is TRBJ2-1; TRBD1 matches 8 bases. CDR1 is SGHVS, CDR2 FNYEAQ, per germline. The CDR3 is 16 amino acids. V trimming: 0 bases; J trimming: 2 bases; junction bases outside the gene matches: 3. The CDR3 DNA is TGTGCCAGCAGCTTAGCCCCGGACAGGGCCTACAATGAGCAGTTCTTC. It codes for CASSLAPDRAYNEQFF.

This CDR3 reads CASRPWERRFNNEQFF. For the CDR3, the DNA is TGTGCCAGCAGGCCCTGGGAGCGTCGATTCAATAATGAGCAGTTCTTC. V and J are TRBV12-3 or TRBV12-4 and TRBJ2-1, with D possibly matching TRBD2 (5 bases). The CDR3 consists of 16 residues. V was shortened by 6 bases and J by 7 bases, with 22 bases between the two germline ends.

This clonotype was recorded at least ten times. The rearrangement joins TRBV28 to TRBJ2-2, with D perhaps TRBD1 (6 bases). Germline-derived CDR1 and CDR2 are MDHEN and SYDVKM. The V gene lost 5 bases and the J gene lost 6 bases, with 16 bases spanning the gap. CDR3 length equals 15 residues. The DNA of the CDR3 is TGTGCCAGCAGTGGTAGCGCAGGGGTACCCGGGGAGCTGTTTTTT. This sequence encodes CASSGSAGVPGELFF.

This clonotype was counted at least ten times. The V call is TRBV7-3, the J call TRBJ1-1; D is undetermined. Trimming left V 0 bases short and J 5 bases short, with 7 bases between. The germline gives CDR1 SGHTA, CDR2 FQGTGA. This CDR3 contains 13 residues. This CDR3 is CASSLTPRTEAFF. The CDR3 nucleotides are TGTGCCAGCAGCTTAACCCCCCGTACTGAAGCTTTCTTT.

This clonotype was found a few times. This sequence joins TRBV11-3 and TRBJ2-2; D unresolved. Between the trimmed V and J ends, which lost 6 bases and 2 bases, there was a span of 13 bases. Per germline, CDR1 SGHNT and CDR2 YENEEA. This CDR3 region has 15 residues. Here the CDR3 reads CASSSRLLNTGELFF. The CDR3, as DNA: TGTGCCAGCAGTTCCCGACTTCTCAACACCGGGGAGCTGTTTTTT.

This clonotype was counted a few times. The chain links TRBV6-1 to TRBJ1-1; TRBD1 is a possible D gene (6 bases). V lost 5 bases to trimming and J lost 11 bases, with 18 bases between them. Germline V gene lookup returns CDR1 MNHNS and CDR2 SASEGT. This CDR3 contains 13 residues. CDR3 residues: CASSITGMENAFF. In DNA form, the CDR3 reads TGTGCCAGCAGTATTACAGGGATGGAAAACGCTTTCTTT.

This clonotype was seen at least ten times. The V call is TRBV7-9, the J call TRBJ2-1; D uncertain. This CDR3 is 14 amino acids long. V gave up 1 base and J gave up 5 bases, with 9 bases separating them. Germline CDR1 and CDR2: SEHNR and FQNEAQ (reference sequence). The CDR3 spells CASSLVTSDNEQFF. Here the CDR3 DNA reads TGTGCCAGCAGCTTAGTTACAAGCGACAATGAGCAGTTCTTC.

With respect to this clonotype: This sequence may be a read error, since a much larger clone differs from it by one base. V gene TRBV10-3 combines with J gene TRBJ2-7; D might be TRBD1 or TRBD2, each matching 5 bases. Germline CDR1 is ENHRY and CDR2 is SYGVKD. V shed 6 bases and J shed 5 bases, with 17 bases lying between them. CDR3 length equals 14 residues. The CDR3 DNA reads TGTGCCATCAGGACTGGGGACGGTGCAAACGAGCAGTACTTC. Translating gives CAIRTGDGANEQYF.

This clonotype was seen many times. The V gene is TRBV7-2, the J gene TRBJ2-7; the D gene is possibly TRBD2 (6 bases). Trimming shortened V by 0 bases and J by 0 bases, and 12 bases separated the two germline ends. Germline lookup yields CDR1 SGHTA and CDR2 FQGNSA. The CDR3 length is 16 residues. This CDR3 is CASSLAGGASSYEQYF. CDR3 nucleotides: TGTGCCAGCAGCTTAGCCGGCGGGGCGAGCTCCTACGAGCAGTACTTC.